This entry lists 8 T cell receptor beta chains sequenced from one sample in a study of T cells in Graves' hyperthyroidism and ophthalmopathy. Researchers took RNA transcripts and amplified the TCR beta CDR3 regions from them. HTBI primers were the set used in a first-round RT-PCR of the TCR CDR3. TCRdb called the multiplex PCR reads again in MiXCR, with one record for every CDR3 protein. The sample holds about 690,000 distinct CDR3 sequences; 17% are singletons and the top ten take 15% to 19%. Sequencing input: blood. The source is a man aged 45-65 years with Graves' hyperthyroidism.

This clonotype was observed many times. J is TRBJ2-7 and V is TRBV28; maybe TRBD2 (6 bases). The CDR3 runs 14 residues. Trimming stripped 5 bases from V and 5 bases from J, with 16 bases between. Germline CDR1 MDHEN, CDR2 SYDVKM. For the CDR3, the DNA is TGTGCCAGCAGTCCGCCGACTAGGCGCCACGAGCAGTACTTC. This sequence encodes CASSPPTRRHEQYF.

J is TRBJ2-5 and V is TRBV7-9, with a tentative D call TRBD2 (5 bases). Trimming removed 1 base from V and 4 bases from J, with 13 bases in between. Germline lookup yields CDR1 SEHNR and CDR2 FQNEAQ (reference sequence). The CDR3 runs 15 residues. CDR3 nucleotide sequence: TGTGCCAGCAGCTTAGTTGGACGGGGTTCAGAGACCCAGTACTTC. As protein: CASSLVGRGSETQYF.

This clonotype appeared a few times. The gene calls are TRBV29-1 and TRBJ2-3; 11 nucleotides line up with TRBD2. V shed 4 bases and J 2 bases; nucleotides not matched to a gene: 11. The CDR3 has 17 residues. Germline-derived CDR1 and CDR2 are SQVTM and ANQGSEA. The DNA of the CDR3 is TGCAGCGTTGTGGCCACTAGCGGGAGTCAGAACACAGATACGCAGTATTTT. Translation gives CSVVATSGSQNTDTQYF.

This clonotype was recorded at least ten times. The CDR3 is CASSENVGGWNQPQHF. The CDR3 nucleotides read TGTGCCAGCAGTGAAAATGTAGGGGGCTGGAATCAGCCCCAGCATTTT. The chain links TRBV6-1 to TRBJ1-5, with TRBD1 matching 7 bases. CDR1 MNHNS and CDR2 SASEGT come from the germline V gene. Trimming cost V 2 bases and J 4 bases; bases outside gene matches: 8. The CDR3 has 16 amino acids.

This clonotype was found many times. V is TRBV11-2 and J is TRBJ2-7; 13 bases align to TRBD2. Germline loops: CDR1 SGHAT, CDR2 FQNNGV. The CDR3 is 16 residues long. Unmatched junction bases numbered 6, after V lost 5 bases and J lost 2 bases. The DNA of the CDR3 is TGTGCCAGCAGCCCTTGGACTAGCGGGAGTCCCTACGAGCAGTACTTC. Translation gives CASSPWTSGSPYEQYF.

The rearrangement joins TRBV6-1 to TRBJ1-6; the match to TRBD1 covers 9 bases. Trimming at V came to 8 bases and at J to 12 bases, leaving 14 bases not matched to a gene. Germline V gives CDR1 MNHNS, CDR2 SASEGT. The CDR3 runs 15 residues. DNA of the CDR3: TGTGCCAGCTCGCCCGACAACAGGGGGCGAGGACCCCTCCACTTT. Translating it yields CASSPDNRGRGPLHF.

This clonotype was detected a few times. The chain links TRBV12-3 or TRBV12-4 to TRBJ1-5; 7 bases are shared with TRBD1. The CDR3 runs to 13 residues. Germline trimming cut 5 bases from V and 6 bases from J; bases unmatched to any gene: 4. CDR3 DNA sequence: TGTGCCAGCAGTCCCCGACAGGGTCAGCCCCAGCATTTT. Amino acids: CASSPRQGQPQHF.

In this sample, this clonotype turned up a few times. This may be a read error, as it is one base from a much larger clone. The rearrangement links TRBV12-3 or TRBV12-4 to TRBJ1-1; no clear D. The CDR3 runs to 12 residues. The CDR3 sequence: CASSFGETEASF. The CDR3 DNA is TGTGCCAGCAGTTTTGGGGAAACTGAAGCTTCCTTT.